This TCR beta chain originates from a study of vaccination and CD4 T cells after COVID-19. This clonotype came up a few times. Its antigen is not identified. Treatment: approximately 9-day PBMC culture with coronavirus spike peptide pools or control peptides (ViraFEST assay). Following a culture period (roughly ten days), negative selection was used to isolate CD4+ T cells. The CDR3 runs to 18 residues. The assay that was used to sequence DNA from cultured CD4+ T cells was the Oncomine TCR Beta short-read assay. TCRdb used MiXCR to reprocess the PCR reads, holding one entry per CDR3 protein. Here the sample spans 16,000 or so distinct CDR3 sequences, just under 55% being singletons.

V is TRBV21-1 and J is TRBJ2-3; TRBD2, the table's D call, lacks a check against the DNA. TRBV21-1 corresponds to a pseudogene. The source material was CD4+ T cells from blood, cultured in vitro. The sequence derives from a human donor who had recovered from COVID-19. CDR3 DNA: TGTGCCAGCAGCAAAGCAGGACTAGCGGGTCCCTGTGAGGATACGCAGTATTTT. Amino acids: CASSKAGLAGPCEDTQYF.